A single sample gave rise to the 21 T cell receptor beta chains below, sequenced in a study of blood T cell repertoires in COVID-19. Repertoires were generated with immunoSEQ multiplex PCR, while TCRdb's copy carries only in-frame clones and drops some. The table includes tens of thousands of clones, 80% to 95% detected once. Sequenced input: peripheral blood. The receptors stem from a man aged 50-60 years with active COVID-19.

This clone occurred once. The chain recombines TRBV28 with TRBJ2-5, with a tentative D call TRBD2 (6 bases). Per the germline V gene, CDR1 is MDHEN and CDR2 is SYDVKM. The CDR3 is 13 amino acids. V gave up 6 bases and J gave up 1 base, with 9 bases separating them. CDR3 sequence (DNA): TGTGCCAGCAGGGGGGGAGGCCAAGAGACCCAGTACTTC. It yields the protein CASRGGGQETQYF.

The chain has TRBV19 and TRBJ1-4; maybe TRBD1 (5 bases). Germline loops: CDR1 LNHDA, CDR2 SQIVND (reference sequence). This CDR3 is built from 15 residues. The CDR3 region has the DNA TGTGCTCGCGTGGGAGGGGCTAGGATAAGCGAAAAACTGTTTTTT. Translation: CARVGGARISEKLFF.

This chain joins TRBV14 and TRBJ2-3, with 8 bases lining up with TRBD1. CDR3 length: 18 residues. The V and J ends lost 5 bases and 1 base, in that order; junction bases with no gene match: 14. Germline lookup yields CDR1 SGHDN and CDR2 FVKESK. Here the CDR3 reads CASSETGGWDFRTDTQYF. The CDR3 DNA reads as TGTGCCAGCAGCGAAACAGGGGGTTGGGACTTCCGCACAGATACGCAGTATTTT.

V is TRBV6-6 and J is TRBJ1-1; TRBD1 might be the D (5 bases). From germline, CDR1 is MNHNY and CDR2 SVGAGI (reference sequence). The V end lost 6 bases, the J end lost 1 base, and 15 bases lay between the germline ends. This CDR3 has 15 amino acids. The CDR3 reads CASRRPGLENTEAFF. In DNA, the CDR3 is TGTGCCAGCAGACGACCGGGACTCGAGAACACTGAAGCTTTCTTT.

The V and J genes are TRBV5-1 and TRBJ1-4, with TRBD1 as a possible D gene (6 bases). V lost 3 bases and J lost 4, with 16 bases in between. The CDR3 is made up of 16 amino acids. The germline CDR1 and CDR2 sequences are SGHRS and YFSETQ. CDR3 in amino acids: CASSYSDDRFNEKLFF. For the CDR3, the DNA is TGCGCCAGCAGCTACAGCGACGACAGGTTTAATGAAAAACTGTTTTTT.

This sequence joins TRBV5-1 and TRBJ1-1; TRBD1 agrees at 8 bases. This CDR3 has 12 residues. Germline-derived CDR1 and CDR2 are SGHRS and YFSETQ. V lost 5 bases to trimming and J lost 6 bases; unmatched junction nucleotides: 3. The CDR3 sequence is CASSSGGPEAFF. In DNA, the CDR3 is TGCGCCAGCAGTTCAGGGGGCCCTGAAGCTTTCTTT.

The chain joins TRBV30 to TRBJ1-6; possible D gene TRBD1, 5 bases. Trimming took 2 bases from V and 9 from J, leaving 20 bases between them. Germline values: CDR1 GTSNPN, CDR2 SVGIG (reference sequence). This CDR3 spans 16 amino acids. CDR3 protein: CAWSPLTGGAGSPLHF. CDR3 in DNA: TGTGCCTGGAGTCCTCTCACGGGGGGTGCGGGTTCACCCCTCCACTTT.

The chain recombines TRBV4-2 with TRBJ1-3, with D tentatively TRBD1 (5 bases). Trimming removed 3 bases from V and 9 bases from J, with 15 bases in between. The CDR3 length is 14 residues. Germline assignment: CDR1 LGHNA and CDR2 YNFKEQ. CDR3 amino acids: CASSQNTGRFTIYF. DNA for the CDR3: TGTGCCAGCAGCCAGAATACAGGAAGATTCACCATATATTTT.

This rearrangement joins TRBV7-3 to TRBJ2-2; D is unclear. Germline CDR1 and CDR2: SGHTA and FQGTGA. V lost 1 base to trimming and J lost 4 bases, with 7 bases between them. The CDR3 sequence is 14 residues long. CDR3 sequence reads: CASSLRPGTGELFF. The DNA of the CDR3 is TGTGCCAGCAGCTTAAGACCGGGCACCGGGGAGCTGTTTTTT.

The chain links TRBV28 to TRBJ2-5; TRBD2 agrees at 8 bases. Germline V CDR1 and CDR2: MDHEN, SYDVKM. With 7 bases clipped from V and 1 base from J, the junction kept 2 bases outside the gene matches. CDR3 length equals 13 residues. CDR3 DNA sequence: TGTGCCAGCACGGCGGGAGGCCAAGAGACCCAGTACTTC. Its protein product is CASTAGGQETQYF.

This chain joins TRBV5-4 and TRBJ1-5; D remains ambiguous. The V end was cut by 4 bases, the J end by 3 bases, with 5 bases between. The CDR3 runs to 12 residues. CDR1 and CDR2 from the germline V gene are SGHNT and YYREEE (reference sequence). The CDR3 DNA reads TGTGCCAGCAGCCTCCTCAATCAGCCCCAGCATTTT. It codes for CASSLLNQPQHF. The full variable domain, completed using reference TRBV5-4 and TRBJ1-5, is ETGVTQSPTHLIKTRGQQVTLRCSSQSGHNTVSWYQQALGQGPQFIFQYYREEENGRGNFPPRFSGLQFPNYSSELNVNALELDDSALYLCASSLLNQPQHFGDGTRLSIL.

The genes are TRBV7-2 and TRBJ2-3; a possible D gene is TRBD2 (7 bases). The V gene's germline CDR1 is SGHTA and CDR2 FQGNSA. Between the trimmed V and J ends, which lost 5 bases and 4 bases, there was a span of 19 bases. This CDR3 has 16 residues. The CDR3 reads CASSQHSGRGADTQYF. The CDR3, as DNA: TGTGCCAGCAGCCAGCATAGTGGGAGGGGGGCAGATACGCAGTATTTT. Based on the CDR3 plus reference TRBV7-2 and TRBJ2-3, the full variable domain is GAGVSQSPSNKVTEKGKDVELRCDPISGHTALYWYRQSLGQGLEFLIYFQGNSAPDKSGLPSDRFSAERTGGSVSTLTIQRTQQEDSAVYLCASSQHSGRGADTQYFGPGTRLTVL.

V usage is TRBV30 and J usage is TRBJ1-1; D remains unclear. Germline values: CDR1 GTSNPN, CDR2 SVGIG (reference sequence). The CDR3 sequence is 15 residues long. V lost 3 bases to trimming and J lost 1 base, with 15 bases between them. The CDR3 bases are TGTGCCTGGAGCCCTAAACAGAGAAGGAACACTGAAGCTTTCTTT. This sequence encodes CAWSPKQRRNTEAFF.

This chain uses TRBV11-1 with TRBJ2-1; the match to TRBD1 covers 9 bases. Germline trimming cut 4 bases from V and 6 bases from J; bases unmatched to any gene: 7. CDR1 and CDR2 (germline): SGHAT, FQDESV (reference sequence). CDR3 length equals 15 residues. CDR3 in DNA: TGTGCCAGCAGCTCACAGGGGGCAGTAAGCAATGAGCAGTTCTTC. Amino acid sequence: CASSSQGAVSNEQFF.

This clone was seen just once. V is TRBV4-3 and J is TRBJ1-2, with 9 bases that match TRBD1. This CDR3 comprises 13 residues. Germline assignment: CDR1 LGHNA and CDR2 YSLEER. The V gene end was trimmed by 4 bases and the J gene end by 6 bases; junction bases not matched to a gene: 3. The CDR3 nucleotides read TGCGCCAGCAGCCCGGGGACAGGGAATGGCTACACCTTC. It codes for CASSPGTGNGYTF.

The chain links TRBV11-2 to TRBJ2-1; no reliable D call. CDR1 SGHAT and CDR2 FQNNGV come from the germline V gene. The V end was cut by 5 bases, the J end by 8 bases, with 7 bases between. The CDR3 contains 11 residues. Here the CDR3 reads CASSAAYEQFF. The CDR3 DNA reads as TGTGCCAGCAGCGCGGCGTATGAGCAGTTCTTC. Full variable domain (rest looked up from reference TRBV11-2 and TRBJ2-1): EAGVAQSPRYKIIEKRQSVAFWCNPISGHATLYWYQQILGQGPKLLIQFQNNGVVDDSQLPKDRFSAERLKGVDSTLKIQPAKLEDSAVYLCASSAAYEQFFGPGTRLTVL.

The chain uses TRBV6-5 and TRBJ1-6, with a possible D match to TRBD1 (6 bases). V lost 4 bases to trimming and J lost 14 bases, with 9 bases between them. Germline CDR1 MNHEY, CDR2 SVGAGI. This CDR3 has 11 residues. The CDR3 DNA reads as TGTGCCAGCAGTTCGGGACACACCCTCCACTTT. Amino acids: CASSSGHTLHF.

The gene calls are TRBV28 and TRBJ2-7, with D possibly TRBD2 on 6 matching bases. The CDR3 has 14 amino acids. Germline CDR1 and CDR2: MDHEN and SYDVKM. The germline V and J ends were trimmed by 3 bases and 2 bases, with 11 bases remaining between them. The DNA of the CDR3 is TGTGCCAGCAGTTTCGGGGGTCTGCCCTACGAGCAGTACTTC. Protein product: CASSFGGLPYEQYF.

This sequence joins TRBV18 and TRBJ2-2; D not resolved. The CDR3 extends over 13 amino acids. Germline V gives CDR1 KGHSH, CDR2 LQKENI. V lost 3 bases and J lost 1, with 3 bases in between. CDR3 sequence: CASSPQNTGELFF. CDR3 nucleotides: TGTGCCAGCTCACCTCAGAACACCGGGGAGCTGTTTTTT.

The chain is built from TRBV15 and TRBJ2-7, with D hard to call. Germline loops: CDR1 LNHNV, CDR2 YYDKDF (reference sequence). Trimming stripped 1 base from V and 0 bases from J, with 10 bases between. This CDR3 contains 15 residues. CDR3 bases: TGTGCCACCAGCAGAGTTTGGCAGGCCTCCTACGAGCAGTACTTC. Translation gives CATSRVWQASYEQYF.

The V gene is TRBV19, the J gene TRBJ1-4; TRBD1 is a possible D gene (5 bases). There are 17 residues in the CDR3. V lost 3 bases and J 0 bases, leaving 14 bases between the germline ends. In germline, CDR1 is LNHDA, CDR2 SQIVND (reference sequence). CDR3 DNA: TGTGCCAGTAGTATGGGCCCCTACAGGACAACTAATGAAAAACTGTTTTTT. It encodes CASSMGPYRTTNEKLFF.